The text below deals with one TCR beta chain. It has no known antigen specificity. There are no base qualities to consult, and no much larger clone falls within one base. Each collaborating institution followed its own protocols to collect whole blood in K2EDTA tubes. For TCRbeta analysis, collaborator samples were shipped as frozen whole blood, as isolated PBMCs, or as DNA extracted from either sample type. The immunoSEQ Assay, a bias-controlled multiplex PCR, was used to amplify TCRbeta CDR3 regions from genomic DNA. The original pipeline was this. The number of nucleated cells in each sample was estimated from the amplification of reference gene primers within the assay. Sequence reads were collapsed and filtered to measure the absolute abundance of every unique TCRbeta CDR3 rearrangement. For each sample, productive Simpson clonality was calculated by taking the square root of Simpson's diversity index across productive rearrangements. Entries here come from immuneACCESS through TCRdb and include only in-frame sequences with V and J called. Some clones fail to appear in such tables; in the studies checked, an unresolved V gene covers under half of the shortfall, and the cause of the remainder is unknown. The DNA gave D and trimming, while V, J and clone size come from that table. Here the sample has about 40,000 clones; around 85% occur a single time. Clones ranked in the top ten supply 2% to 3% of the sample.

This entry belongs to a study of blood T cell repertoires in COVID-19 (dated by TCRdb to about 2020). In the study overall: Samples from collaborators originated in the United States, Italy and Spain and spanned both the acute and convalescent phases of COVID-19. HLA class I and class II types, where available, came from metadata supplied by the sample provider rather than from assay-based typing. The sample metadata nearly always contained a de-identified subject ID, COVID-19 status, age in years and sex. Samples were obtained from the ongoing ImmuneRACE study (first 160 participants) and from over a thousand subjects provided by 6 global collaborators. The prospective study material was composed of cDNA or gDNA derived from T cells, B-cell-depleted T cells, or PBMCs. The dataset comprised deeply sampled blood TCRbeta repertoires from subjects exposed to, actively infected with, or recovered from COVID-19. The repertoires were released in a freely available public database meant as a resource for research on the immune response to SARS-CoV-2.

Findings and caveats that apply to the study as a whole: How much clinical and demographic metadata was included differed by source and by participant, and the metadata was provided uncurated.

The sequenced sample consisted of peripheral blood. The clonotype comes from a woman aged 60 to 75 with acute or convalescent COVID-19.

DNA sequence: TGTGCCAGCAGCCCCACCCGACATAATGAGCAGTTCTTC. Its coded protein is CASSPTRHNEQFF. The sequence links TRBV12-3 or TRBV12-4 to TRBJ2-1; too little of a D gene remains to name it. The CDR3 measures 13 amino acids from cysteine to phenylalanine. Only CDR3 DNA remains: 39 bases, in frame from the first base. The junction carries 13 bases between V and J, which are trimmed by 6 bases and 7 bases respectively.